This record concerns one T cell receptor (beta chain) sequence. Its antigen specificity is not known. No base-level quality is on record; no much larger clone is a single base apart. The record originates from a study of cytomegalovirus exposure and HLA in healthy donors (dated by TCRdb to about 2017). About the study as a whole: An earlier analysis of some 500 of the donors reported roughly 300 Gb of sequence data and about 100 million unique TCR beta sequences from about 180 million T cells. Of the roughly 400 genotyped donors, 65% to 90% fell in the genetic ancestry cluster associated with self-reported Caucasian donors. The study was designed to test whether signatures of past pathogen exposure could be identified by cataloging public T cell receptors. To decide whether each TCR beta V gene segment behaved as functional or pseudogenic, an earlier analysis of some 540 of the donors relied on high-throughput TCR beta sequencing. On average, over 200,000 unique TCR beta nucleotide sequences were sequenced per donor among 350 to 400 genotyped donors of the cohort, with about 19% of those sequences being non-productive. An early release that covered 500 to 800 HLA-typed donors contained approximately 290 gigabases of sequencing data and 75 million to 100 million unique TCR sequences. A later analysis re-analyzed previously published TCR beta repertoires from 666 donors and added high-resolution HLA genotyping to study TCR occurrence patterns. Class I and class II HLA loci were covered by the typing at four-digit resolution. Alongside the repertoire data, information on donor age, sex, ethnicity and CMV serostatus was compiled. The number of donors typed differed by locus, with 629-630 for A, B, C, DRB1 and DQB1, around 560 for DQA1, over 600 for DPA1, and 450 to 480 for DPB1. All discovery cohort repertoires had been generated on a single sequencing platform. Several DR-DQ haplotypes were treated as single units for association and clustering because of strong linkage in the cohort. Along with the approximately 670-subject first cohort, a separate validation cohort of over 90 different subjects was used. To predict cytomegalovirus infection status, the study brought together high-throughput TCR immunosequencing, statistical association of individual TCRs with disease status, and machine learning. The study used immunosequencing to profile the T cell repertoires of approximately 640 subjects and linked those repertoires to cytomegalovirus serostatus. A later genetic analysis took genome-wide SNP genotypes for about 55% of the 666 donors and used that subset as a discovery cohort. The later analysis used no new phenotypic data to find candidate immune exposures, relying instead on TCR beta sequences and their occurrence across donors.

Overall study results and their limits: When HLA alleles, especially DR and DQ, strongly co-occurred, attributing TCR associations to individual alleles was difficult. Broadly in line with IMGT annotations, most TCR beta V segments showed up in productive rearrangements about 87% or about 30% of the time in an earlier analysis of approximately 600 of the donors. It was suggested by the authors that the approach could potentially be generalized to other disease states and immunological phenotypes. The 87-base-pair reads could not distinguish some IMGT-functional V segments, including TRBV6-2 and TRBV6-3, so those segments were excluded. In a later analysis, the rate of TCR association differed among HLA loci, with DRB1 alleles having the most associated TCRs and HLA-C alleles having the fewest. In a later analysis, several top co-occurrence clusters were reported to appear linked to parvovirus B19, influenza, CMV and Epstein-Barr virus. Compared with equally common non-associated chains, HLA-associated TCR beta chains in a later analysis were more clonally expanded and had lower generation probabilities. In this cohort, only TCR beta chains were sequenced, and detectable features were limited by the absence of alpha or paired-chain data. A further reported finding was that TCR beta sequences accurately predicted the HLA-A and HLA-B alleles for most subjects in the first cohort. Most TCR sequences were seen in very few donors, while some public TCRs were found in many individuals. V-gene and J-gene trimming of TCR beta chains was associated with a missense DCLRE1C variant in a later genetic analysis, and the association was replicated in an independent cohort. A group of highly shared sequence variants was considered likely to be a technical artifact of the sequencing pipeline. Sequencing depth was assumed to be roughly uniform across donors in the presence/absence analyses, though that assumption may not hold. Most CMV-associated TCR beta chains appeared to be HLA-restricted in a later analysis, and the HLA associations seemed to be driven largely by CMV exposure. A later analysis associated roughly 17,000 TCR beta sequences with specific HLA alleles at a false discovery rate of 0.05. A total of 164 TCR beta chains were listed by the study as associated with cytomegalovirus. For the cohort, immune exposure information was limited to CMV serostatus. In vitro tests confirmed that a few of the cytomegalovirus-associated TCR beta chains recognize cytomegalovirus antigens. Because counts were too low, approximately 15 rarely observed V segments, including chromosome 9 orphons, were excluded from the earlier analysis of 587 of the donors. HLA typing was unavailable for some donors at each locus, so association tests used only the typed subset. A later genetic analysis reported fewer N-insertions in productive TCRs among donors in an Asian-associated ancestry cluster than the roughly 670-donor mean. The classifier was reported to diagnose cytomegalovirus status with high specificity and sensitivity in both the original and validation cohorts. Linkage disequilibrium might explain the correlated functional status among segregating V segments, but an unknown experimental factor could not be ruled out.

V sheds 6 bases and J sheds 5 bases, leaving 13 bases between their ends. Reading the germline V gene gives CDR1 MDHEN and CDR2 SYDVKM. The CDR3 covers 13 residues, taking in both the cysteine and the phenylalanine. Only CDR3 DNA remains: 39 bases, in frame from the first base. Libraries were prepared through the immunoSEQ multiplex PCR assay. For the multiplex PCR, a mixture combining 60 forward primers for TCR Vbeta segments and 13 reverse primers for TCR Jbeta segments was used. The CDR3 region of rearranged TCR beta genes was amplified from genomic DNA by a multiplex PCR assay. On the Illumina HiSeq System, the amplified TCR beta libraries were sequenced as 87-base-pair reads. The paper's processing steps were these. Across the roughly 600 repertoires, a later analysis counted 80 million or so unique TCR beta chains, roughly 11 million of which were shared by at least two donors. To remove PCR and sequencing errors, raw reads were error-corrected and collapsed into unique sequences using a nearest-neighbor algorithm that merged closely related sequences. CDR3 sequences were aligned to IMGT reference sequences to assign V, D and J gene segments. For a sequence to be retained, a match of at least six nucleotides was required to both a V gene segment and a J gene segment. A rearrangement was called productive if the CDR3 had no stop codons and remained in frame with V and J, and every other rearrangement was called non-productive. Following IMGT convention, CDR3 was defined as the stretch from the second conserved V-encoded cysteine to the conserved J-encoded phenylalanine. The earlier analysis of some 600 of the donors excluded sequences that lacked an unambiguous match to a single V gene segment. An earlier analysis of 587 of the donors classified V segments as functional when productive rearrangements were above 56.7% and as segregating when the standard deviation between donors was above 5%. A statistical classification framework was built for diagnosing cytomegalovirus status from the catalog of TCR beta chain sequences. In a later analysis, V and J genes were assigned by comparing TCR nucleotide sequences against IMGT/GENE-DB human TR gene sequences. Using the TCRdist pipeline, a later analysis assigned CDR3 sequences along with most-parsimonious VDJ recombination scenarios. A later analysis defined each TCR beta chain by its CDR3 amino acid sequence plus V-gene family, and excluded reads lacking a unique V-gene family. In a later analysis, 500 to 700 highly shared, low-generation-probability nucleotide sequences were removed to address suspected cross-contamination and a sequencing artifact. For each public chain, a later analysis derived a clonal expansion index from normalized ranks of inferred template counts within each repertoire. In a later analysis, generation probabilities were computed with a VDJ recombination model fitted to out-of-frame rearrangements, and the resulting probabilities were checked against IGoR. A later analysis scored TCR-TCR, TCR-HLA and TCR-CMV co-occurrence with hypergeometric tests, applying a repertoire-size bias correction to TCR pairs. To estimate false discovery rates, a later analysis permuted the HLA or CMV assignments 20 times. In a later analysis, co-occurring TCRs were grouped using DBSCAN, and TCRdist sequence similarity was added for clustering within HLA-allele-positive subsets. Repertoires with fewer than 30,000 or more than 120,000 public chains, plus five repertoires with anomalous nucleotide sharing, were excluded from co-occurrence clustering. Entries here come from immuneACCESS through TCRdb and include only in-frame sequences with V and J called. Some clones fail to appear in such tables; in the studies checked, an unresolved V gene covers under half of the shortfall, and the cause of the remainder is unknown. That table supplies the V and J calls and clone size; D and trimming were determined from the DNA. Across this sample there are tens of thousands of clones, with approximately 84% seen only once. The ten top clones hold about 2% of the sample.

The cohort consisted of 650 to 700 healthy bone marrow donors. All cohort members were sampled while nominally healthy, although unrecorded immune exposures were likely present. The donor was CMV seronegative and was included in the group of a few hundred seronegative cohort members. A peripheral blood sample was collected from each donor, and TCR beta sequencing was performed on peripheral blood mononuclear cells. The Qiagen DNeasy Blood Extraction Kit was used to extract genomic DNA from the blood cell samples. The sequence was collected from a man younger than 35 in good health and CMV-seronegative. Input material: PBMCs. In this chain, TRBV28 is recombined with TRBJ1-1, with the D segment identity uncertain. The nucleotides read TGTGCCAGCAGCAAGCTCGGGAGGACTGAAGCTTTCTTT. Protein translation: CASSKLGRTEAFF. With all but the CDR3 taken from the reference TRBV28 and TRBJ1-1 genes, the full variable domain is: DVKVTQSSRYLVKRTGEKVFLECVQDMDHENMFWYRQDPGLGLRLIYFSYDVKMKEKGDIPEGYSVSREKKERFSLILESASTNQTSMYLCASSKLGRTEAFFGQGTRLTVV.